The source of this T cell receptor beta chain is a study of CD8+CD57+ T cells in acquired aplastic anemia. As for the study in general: The average for DNA from sorted CD4+ and CD8+ cells was roughly 3 ug.

The length of the CDR3 is 15 residues. CDR1 is SQVTM and CDR2 is ANQGSEA in the germline V gene. With V trimmed by 8 bases and J by 8 bases, 14 bases remained unmatched. CDR3 and TCR beta VDJ profiling relied on genomic DNA as the template. TCRdb itself ran the reads through MiXCR, one entry per CDR3 protein. The sample comprises about 290,000 distinct CDR3 sequences, about three fifths of which are singletons, and 1% to 1.5% rests with the top ten. Sequencing involved patients with CD8+CD57+ cell expansion previously shown by flow cytometry. Severe acquired aplastic anemia was the diagnosis recorded for all patients.

The chain is built from TRBV29-1 and TRBJ1-4, with 10 bases fitting TRBD1. The sample was sorted CD4+, CD8+, or CD8+CD57+ T cells (not recorded which) from PBMCs. The sequence was obtained from a human donor with aplastic anemia. Here the CDR3 DNA reads TGCAGCCCGAACCGGGACAGGGGACGCAGGGAAAAACTGTTTTTT. Its protein is CSPNRDRGRREKLFF.